The 16 T cell receptor beta chains reported below all come from one sample, sequenced in a study of T-cell reconstitution after alpha-beta-depleted transplantation in children. TCRbeta library preparation incorporated unique molecular identifiers. Each CDR3 protein is one row after TCRdb ran MiXCR on the PCR reads. The table records about 220,000 distinct CDR3 sequences, 17% of them present only once. The specimen was PBMCs, mostly from graft donor cells, collected 360 days after TCRalphabeta/CD19-depleted stem cell transplant. The receptor source for this set is a male patient between 2 and 15 years old who had a stem cell transplant for acute lymphoblastic leukemia, so the T cells may come from the graft donor.

The chain carries TRBV18 and TRBJ2-7; TRBD2 agrees at 10 bases. V lost 3 bases, J lost 6 bases, and 11 bases stayed unmatched. This CDR3 region has 16 residues. CDR1 is KGHSH and CDR2 is LQKENI in the germline V gene. The CDR3 region is CASSPPPSGSSSEQYF. In nucleotides, the CDR3 is TGTGCCAGCTCACCGCCTCCTAGCGGGAGCTCGTCCGAGCAGTACTTC. The full variable domain, its missing parts supplied by reference TRBV18 and TRBJ2-7, is NAGVMQNPRHLVRRRGQEARLRCSPMKGHSHVYWYRQLPEEGLKFMVYLQKENIIDESGMPKERFSAEFPKEGPSILRIQQVVRGDSAAYFCASSPPPSGSSSEQYFGPGTRLTVT.

This chain uses TRBV7-9 with TRBJ1-1; a weak D match, TRBD1 (6 bases). Germline assignment: CDR1 SEHNR and CDR2 FQNEAQ (reference sequence). Trimming took 5 bases from V and 2 from J, leaving 12 bases between them. The CDR3 covers 14 residues. In DNA, the CDR3 is TGTGCCAGCAGCAACAGGGCTTCAAACACTGAAGCTTTCTTT. It translates to CASSNRASNTEAFF.

This chain links TRBV15 with TRBJ1-1; TRBD1 might be the D (5 bases). This CDR3 has 15 amino acids. Trimming pared 5 bases from V and 1 base from J, leaving 14 bases between. In germline, CDR1 is LNHNV, CDR2 YYDKDF (reference sequence). This CDR3 reads CATSENPQGNTEAFF. CDR3 in DNA: TGTGCCACCAGCGAAAATCCTCAGGGGAACACTGAAGCTTTCTTT.

This clonotype was observed a few times. This chain connects TRBV29-1 to TRBJ2-1; a weak D match, TRBD1 (6 bases). The CDR3 runs 12 residues. V was pared by 8 bases and J by 10 bases, with 18 bases between. Per the germline V gene, CDR1 is SQVTM and CDR2 is ANQGSEA. This CDR3 reads CSPRRGTGEQFF. In DNA, the CDR3 is TGCAGCCCAAGAAGGGGGACGGGAGAGCAGTTCTTC.

The chain employs TRBV27 and TRBJ2-1, with D uncertain. The V and J ends lost 5 bases and 16 bases respectively, with 21 bases between them. Germline values: CDR1 MNHEY, CDR2 SMNVEV (reference sequence). This CDR3 has 13 residues. CDR3 sequence: CASSRGVGRARFF. The CDR3 bases are TGTGCCAGCAGTCGTGGAGTCGGAAGAGCACGCTTCTTC.

This rearrangement joins TRBV15 to TRBJ1-3; no definite D call. V was shortened by 1 base and J by 0 bases, with 7 bases between the two germline ends. The germline V gene encodes CDR1 LNHNV and CDR2 YYDKDF (reference sequence). The CDR3 contains 15 residues. The CDR3 loop is CATSRARSSGNTIYF. CDR3 sequence (DNA): TGTGCCACCAGCAGAGCTCGTAGCTCTGGAAACACCATATATTTT.

V is TRBV5-6 and J is TRBJ1-2, with 8 bases fitting TRBD1. From germline, CDR1 is SGHDT and CDR2 YYEEEE. V shed 4 bases, J shed 2 bases, and the junction held 10 bases outside the gene matches. This CDR3 has 16 amino acids. CDR3 region: CASSPRGPGRNYGYTF. Here the CDR3 DNA reads TGTGCCAGCAGCCCCAGGGGGCCGGGACGGAACTATGGCTACACCTTC.

This clonotype was seen more than once but under ten times. The V and J genes are TRBV20-1 and TRBJ2-3; 7 bases map to TRBD2. This CDR3 region has 15 residues. Germline V gene lookup returns CDR1 DFQATT and CDR2 SNEGSKA (reference sequence). Losses at the gene ends were 3 bases for V and 1 base for J; bases not matched to a gene: 7. CDR3 coding DNA: TGCAGTGCTAGGACCGGGACTACCCGCACAGATACGCAGTATTTT. Amino acid sequence: CSARTGTTRTDTQYF.

The rearrangement links TRBV11-2 to TRBJ1-1, with TRBD1 matching 7 bases. The CDR3 is 15 residues long. V shed 4 bases, J shed 5 bases, and the junction held 10 bases outside the gene matches. The germline V gene encodes CDR1 SGHAT and CDR2 FQNNGV. CDR3 nucleotides: TGTGCCAGCAGCTCCGGGAGGACAGGAAGAACTGAAGCTTTCTTT. Its protein product is CASSSGRTGRTEAFF.

This clonotype has just a few counts. The chain combines TRBV10-3 with TRBJ2-7; 9 nucleotides match TRBD1. CDR1 is ENHRY, CDR2 SYGVKD, per germline. The CDR3 totals 13 residues. Unmatched junction bases numbered 3, after V lost 6 bases and J lost 3 bases. The DNA of the CDR3 is TGTGCCATCAGCTGGGACAGGGTCTACGAGCAGTACTTC. Residues: CAISWDRVYEQYF.

The V and J genes are TRBV7-9 and TRBJ1-1; the D is unclear. There are 13 residues in the CDR3. V lost 5 bases, J lost 5 bases, and 12 bases lay in between. CDR1 SEHNR and CDR2 FQNEAQ come from the germline V gene (reference sequence). The CDR3 is CASSREGGTEAFF. CDR3 in DNA: TGTGCCAGCAGCCGGGAGGGCGGAACTGAAGCTTTCTTT.

The CDR3 loop reads CASKTPYEQYF. Written as DNA, the CDR3 is TGTGCCAGCAAAACCCCCTACGAGCAGTACTTC. The genes are TRBV19 and TRBJ2-7; D remains unclear. Germline values: CDR1 LNHDA, CDR2 SQIVND (reference sequence). The CDR3 loop spans 11 amino acids. Trimming left V 9 bases short and J 2 bases short, with 8 bases between.

This clonotype has only a few counts. The chain combines TRBV29-1 with TRBJ1-1; TRBD1 might be the D (5 bases). The CDR3 runs 16 residues. Trimming stripped 1 base from V and 4 bases from J, with 19 bases between. Germline V gene lookup returns CDR1 SQVTM and CDR2 ANQGSEA. CDR3 bases: TGCAGCGTTGAAGTAGCCGAGCCGGGGGGGGGCACTGAAGCTTTCTTT. Translation gives CSVEVAEPGGGTEAFF.

This clonotype was observed a few times. The rearrangement joins TRBV7-3 to TRBJ2-3; TRBD2 is a possible D gene (6 bases). In germline, CDR1 is SGHTA, CDR2 FQGTGA. The CDR3 loop spans 13 amino acids. The ends were cut back, 0 bases at V and 5 bases at J, with 6 bases in the middle. The CDR3 loop is CASSLTRGDTQYF. CDR3 DNA: TGTGCCAGCAGCTTAACGCGGGGAGATACGCAGTATTTT.

The chain joins TRBV9 to TRBJ1-4, with TRBD1 identical over 7 bases. Germline-derived CDR1 and CDR2 are SGDLS and YYNGEE. After removal of 3 bases from V and 5 bases from J, the junction contained 7 bases not matched to a gene. CDR3 size: 15 residues. The CDR3 DNA reads as TGTGCCAGCAGCGGTGGGGGACAGTGGAATGAAAAACTGTTTTTT. Protein sequence: CASSGGGQWNEKLFF.

The table lists this clonotype with a few counts. The chain couples TRBV7-2 to TRBJ2-3; unclear D gene. Germline assignment: CDR1 SGHTA and CDR2 FQGNSA. CDR3 size: 15 residues. Trimming removed 5 bases from V and 1 base from J, with 13 bases in between. CDR3 coding DNA: TGTGCCAGCAGCCTTCTGGCCCCTCGCACAGATACGCAGTATTTT. Its protein is CASSLLAPRTDTQYF.